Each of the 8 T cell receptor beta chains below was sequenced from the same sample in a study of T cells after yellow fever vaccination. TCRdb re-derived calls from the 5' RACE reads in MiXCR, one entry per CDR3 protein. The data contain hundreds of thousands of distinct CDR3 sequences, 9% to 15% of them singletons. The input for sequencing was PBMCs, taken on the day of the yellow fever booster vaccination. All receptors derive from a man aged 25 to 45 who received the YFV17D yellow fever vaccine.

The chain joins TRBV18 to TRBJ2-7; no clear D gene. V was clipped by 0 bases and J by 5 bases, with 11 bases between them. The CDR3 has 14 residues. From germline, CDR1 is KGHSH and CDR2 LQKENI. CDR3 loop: CASSPPATPHEQYF. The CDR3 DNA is TGTGCCAGCTCACCACCGGCCACGCCCCACGAGCAGTACTTC.

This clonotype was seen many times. The CDR3 region is CSVRTGQYTEAFF. CDR3 in DNA: TGCAGCGTTCGGACAGGGCAGTACACTGAAGCTTTCTTT. The V call is TRBV29-1, the J call TRBJ1-1; TRBD1 aligns across 8 bases. Germline CDR1 is SQVTM and CDR2 is ANQGSEA. Losses at the gene ends were 5 bases for V and 3 bases for J; bases not matched to a gene: 5. There are 13 residues in the CDR3.

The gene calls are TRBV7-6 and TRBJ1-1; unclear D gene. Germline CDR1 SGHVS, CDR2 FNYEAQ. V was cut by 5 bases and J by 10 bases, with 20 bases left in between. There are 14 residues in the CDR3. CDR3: CASSAMGKYSRAFF. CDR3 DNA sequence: TGTGCCAGCAGCGCAATGGGAAAATACTCAAGAGCTTTCTTT.

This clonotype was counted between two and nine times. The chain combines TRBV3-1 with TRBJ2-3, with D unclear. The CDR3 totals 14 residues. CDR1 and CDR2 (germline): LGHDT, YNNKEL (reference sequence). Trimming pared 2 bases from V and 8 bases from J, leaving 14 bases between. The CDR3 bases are TGTGCCAGCAGCCAACCCCCCCCTGGCGGTACGCAGTATTTT. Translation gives CASSQPPPGGTQYF.

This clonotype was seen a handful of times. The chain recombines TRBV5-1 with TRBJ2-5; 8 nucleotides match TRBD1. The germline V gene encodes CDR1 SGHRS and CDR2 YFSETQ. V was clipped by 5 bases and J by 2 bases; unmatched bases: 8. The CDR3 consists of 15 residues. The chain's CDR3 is CASRIGTGLQETQYF. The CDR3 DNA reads TGCGCCAGCAGGATTGGGACAGGTCTTCAAGAGACCCAGTACTTC.

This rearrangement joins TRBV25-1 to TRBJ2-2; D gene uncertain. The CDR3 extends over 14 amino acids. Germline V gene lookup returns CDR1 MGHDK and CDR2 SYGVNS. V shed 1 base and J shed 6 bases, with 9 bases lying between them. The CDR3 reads CASSELLTPGELFF. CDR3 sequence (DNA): TGTGCCAGCAGTGAATTATTGACTCCCGGGGAGCTGTTTTTT.

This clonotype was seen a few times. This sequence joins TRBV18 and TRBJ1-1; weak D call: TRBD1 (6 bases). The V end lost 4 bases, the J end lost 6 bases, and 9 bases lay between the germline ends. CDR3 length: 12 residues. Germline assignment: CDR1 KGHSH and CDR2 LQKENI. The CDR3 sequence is CASSLGGSEAFF. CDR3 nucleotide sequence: TGTGCCAGCTCACTGGGGGGCTCTGAAGCTTTCTTT. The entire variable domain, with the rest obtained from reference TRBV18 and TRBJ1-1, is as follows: NAGVMQNPRHLVRRRGQEARLRCSPMKGHSHVYWYRQLPEEGLKFMVYLQKENIIDESGMPKERFSAEFPKEGPSILRIQQVVRGDSAAYFCASSLGGSEAFFGQGTRLTVV.

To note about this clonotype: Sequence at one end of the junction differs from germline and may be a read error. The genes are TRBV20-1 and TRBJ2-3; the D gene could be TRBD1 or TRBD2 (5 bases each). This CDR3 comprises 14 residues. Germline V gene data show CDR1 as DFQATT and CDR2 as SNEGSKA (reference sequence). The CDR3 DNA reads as TGCTGTGCTAGAGATCAGGGCGGGACAGATACGCAGTATTTT. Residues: CCARDQGGTDTQYF.